This TCR beta chain was captured in a study of T-cell memory formation after mild COVID-19. Study summary: TCR clusters were mostly donor specific. Broader study findings: Among clones peaking at day 37 in the second wave, SARS-CoV-2 specificity remained unconfirmed.

V was clipped by 6 bases and J by 8 bases, with 13 bases between them. This CDR3 has 12 amino acids. The germline V gene has CDR1 MNHEY and CDR2 SMNVEV (reference sequence). 5'RACE, which relied on constant-segment primers, yielded TCR alpha and TCR beta cDNA libraries carrying sample barcodes and UMIs. TCRdb fed the 5' RACE reads into MiXCR, producing one record per CDR3 protein. The sample includes 300,000 to 400,000 distinct CDR3 sequences, approximately 15% seen only once; the top ten take 20% to 25%. This clonotype was detected only a few times. Its antigen is currently unknown. The chain is built from TRBV27 and TRBJ1-2; unclear D gene. The sequencing sample was made of PBMCs or a T cell subset sorted from them (not recorded which). This TCR was sampled from a man aged 18 to 30 who had mild COVID-19 (a few samples of this study predate the infection). Cell type and time point are not known. CDR3 bases: TGTGCCAGCAGGGCAAACCTAGAAGGCTACACCTTC. Its protein is CASRANLEGYTF.